The TCR beta chain under discussion was sequenced for a study of blood T cell repertoires in COVID-19. The data were produced by immunoSEQ multiplex PCR, yet TCRdb's version contains in-frame clones alone and is incomplete. The sample lists approximately 210,000 clones; approximately 86% were seen once. The V gene lost 1 base and the J gene lost 11 bases, with 14 bases spanning the gap. The CDR3 is 12 amino acids. The germline gives CDR1 GTSNPN, CDR2 SVGIG (reference sequence). V gene TRBV30 combines with J gene TRBJ1-1, with a possible D match to TRBD1 (6 bases). The specimen was peripheral blood. The clonotype was recovered from a man between 18 and 35 years old with active or convalescent COVID-19. The CDR3 region has the DNA TGTGCCTGGAGTGCCCCAGGGGTGTGGGCTTTCTTT. It encodes CAWSAPGVWAFF.